One and the same sample provided the 21 T cell receptor beta chains below, sequenced in a study of control samples from healthy donors and cancer patients. The table came from immunoSEQ multiplex PCR; TCRdb's copy has only in-frame clones and leaves some out. The table records tens of thousands of clones, 75% to 95% of them present only once. Sequencing used blood. These receptors came from a young woman in good health.

This clone has just one count. The chain joins TRBV7-3 to TRBJ2-5; 7 nucleotides agree with TRBD1. Per the germline V gene, CDR1 is SGHTA and CDR2 is FQGTGA. V dropped 1 base and J dropped 1; count of bases not matched to a gene: 15. The CDR3 has 19 residues. Here the CDR3 DNA reads TGTGCCAGCAGCTTAAGGTCTGCAGGGGGTAATCCAATCCAAGAGACCCAGTACTTC. It translates to CASSLRSAGGNPIQETQYF.

This sequence joins TRBV27 and TRBJ1-2; 7 positions match TRBD1. The CDR3 length is 16 residues. Losses at the gene ends were 2 bases for V and 4 bases for J; bases not matched to a gene: 10. Germline V CDR1 and CDR2: MNHEY, SMNVEV (reference sequence). The CDR3 loop reads CASSLSPPGGGYGYTF. CDR3 coding DNA: TGTGCCAGCAGTTTAAGTCCACCAGGGGGGGGCTATGGCTACACCTTC.

This chain uses TRBV14 with TRBJ1-2; 7 bases are a match to TRBD1. The CDR3 loop spans 21 amino acids. Looked up from germline, CDR1 is SGHDN and CDR2 is FVKESK. V shed 0 bases and J 3 bases; nucleotides not matched to a gene: 22. CDR3 nucleotides: TGTGCCAGCAGCCAAGATCTCCCGACAGGGTCATCACTATTCTCTCACTATGGCTACACCTTC. Translated: CASSQDLPTGSSLFSHYGYTF.

This chain joins TRBV9 and TRBJ2-7; 13 bases align to TRBD2. The germline V gene encodes CDR1 SGDLS and CDR2 YYNGEE. The ends lost 3 bases at V and 5 bases at J; junction bases unmatched: 11. The CDR3 has 17 amino acids. CDR3 residues: CASSARTSGGADDEQYF. The CDR3 bases are TGTGCCAGCAGCGCCCGAACTAGCGGGGGGGCTGACGACGAGCAGTACTTC.

The chain carries TRBV6-6 and TRBJ1-5; 9 nucleotides agree with TRBD1. The CDR3 is 16 amino acids. Germline CDR1 and CDR2: MNHNY and SVGAGI (reference sequence). With 7 bases clipped from V and 5 bases from J, the junction kept 12 bases outside the gene matches. CDR3 sequence (DNA): TGTGCCAGCAAGGATCCAGGACAGGGGTTATATCAGCCCCAGCATTTT. Protein product: CASKDPGQGLYQPQHF.

The CDR3 is CASSLDIAGYYGYTF. For the CDR3, the DNA is TGTGCCAGCAGCTTAGATATCGCAGGCTACTATGGCTACACCTTC. The chain carries TRBV11-2 and TRBJ1-2; D unclear. The V and J ends lost 0 bases and 3 bases respectively, with 11 bases between them. Per germline, CDR1 SGHAT and CDR2 FQNNGV. The length of the CDR3 is 15 residues.

This chain joins TRBV6-5 and TRBJ2-3; 8 bases line up with TRBD2. The CDR3 has 15 residues. Germline lookup yields CDR1 MNHEY and CDR2 SVGAGI. J gave up 1 base and V 6 bases, and 6 bases lay outside the gene matches. CDR3 amino acids: CASSYAAGGTDTQYF. For the CDR3, the DNA is TGTGCCAGCAGCTACGCAGCGGGGGGCACAGATACGCAGTATTTT.

This chain links TRBV18 with TRBJ1-1; no clear D. The CDR3 is made up of 16 amino acids. V was pared by 3 bases and J by 0 bases, with 14 bases between. Germline CDR1 reads KGHSH; CDR2 reads LQKENI. For the CDR3, the DNA is TGTGCCAGCTCACCCCCGGGCCGGGTTCTGAACACTGAAGCTTTCTTT. Translation gives CASSPPGRVLNTEAFF.

This clone was recorded only once. V is TRBV6-1 and J is TRBJ1-4, with a possible D match to TRBD1 (6 bases). The CDR3 runs 13 residues. Germline CDR1 and CDR2: MNHNS and SASEGT. V dropped 1 base and J dropped 9 bases, with 9 bases sitting between them. The CDR3 DNA follows: TGTGCCAGCAGTGAAGTAGACAGGAAAAAACTGTTTTTT. This encodes CASSEVDRKKLFF.

The chain links TRBV29-1 to TRBJ2-7; weak D call: TRBD2 (5 bases). CDR1 SQVTM and CDR2 ANQGSEA come from the germline V gene. With 0 bases removed from V and 1 base from J, the gap between germline ends came to 10 bases. The CDR3 runs to 14 residues. The CDR3 DNA is TGCAGCGTTGAAGACCCGGGATTTTCCTACGAGCAGTACTTC. Amino acids: CSVEDPGFSYEQYF.

This chain connects TRBV7-9 to TRBJ2-1, with 7 positions matching TRBD2. J was trimmed by 0 bases and V by 5 bases; bases with no gene match: 4. CDR1 is SEHNR and CDR2 is FQNEAQ in the germline V gene (reference sequence). The CDR3 sequence is 15 residues long. The CDR3 region has the DNA TGTGCCAGCAGCCGCGGGGGAAACTCCTACAATGAGCAGTTCTTC. Residues: CASSRGGNSYNEQFF.

This chain connects TRBV5-4 to TRBJ1-1; D unclear. V gave up 0 bases and J gave up 1 base, with 16 bases separating them. Looked up from germline, CDR1 is SGHNT and CDR2 is YYREEE (reference sequence). The CDR3 length is 17 residues. The CDR3 sequence: CASSLVPSLERNTEAFF. The DNA of the CDR3 is TGTGCCAGCAGCTTGGTACCCTCTCTGGAGAGGAACACTGAAGCTTTCTTT.

The gene calls are TRBV3-1 (or the pseudogene TRBV3-2) and TRBJ1-1; no firm D call. This CDR3 contains 16 residues. V lost 5 bases, J lost 4 bases, and 20 bases lay in between. Germline V gene lookup returns CDR1 LGHDT and CDR2 YNNKEL (reference sequence). The CDR3 sequence is CASSGGVKGLGTEAFF. The CDR3 DNA reads as TGTGCCAGCAGCGGAGGCGTAAAGGGCTTGGGCACTGAAGCTTTCTTT.

The J gene is TRBJ1-2, the V gene TRBV24-1; tentatively, D is TRBD1 (5 bases). Germline-derived CDR1 and CDR2 are KGHDR and SFDVKD. The V end lost 5 bases, the J end lost 4 bases, and 13 bases lay between the germline ends. This CDR3 comprises 14 residues. CDR3 DNA: TGTGCCACCAGTGCTTCCGAGACAGTCTATGGCTACACCTTC. This codes for CATSASETVYGYTF.

The rearrangement links TRBV7-2 to TRBJ1-1; D is unresolved. The CDR3 sequence is 13 residues long. Trimming pared 1 base from V and 2 bases from J, leaving 5 bases between. Per germline, CDR1 SGHTA and CDR2 FQGNSA. Here the CDR3 DNA reads TGTGCCAGCAGCTTAGTGGGAAACACTGAAGCTTTCTTT. This translates into CASSLVGNTEAFF. The complete variable domain, with remaining parts taken from reference TRBV7-2 and TRBJ1-1, reads GAGVSQSPSNKVTEKGKDVELRCDPISGHTALYWYRQSLGQGLEFLIYFQGNSAPDKSGLPSDRFSAERTGGSVSTLTIQRTQQEDSAVYLCASSLVGNTEAFFGQGTRLTVV.

V gene TRBV5-1 combines with J gene TRBJ1-1, with 7 bases fitting TRBD1. The length of the CDR3 is 14 residues. V lost 4 bases and J lost 5; bases outside the gene matches: 8. Germline values: CDR1 SGHRS, CDR2 YFSETQ. This CDR3 is CASSLGTEGTEAFF. CDR3 coding DNA: TGCGCCAGCAGCCTCGGGACAGAGGGGACTGAAGCTTTCTTT.

The chain uses TRBV27 and TRBJ2-7; tentatively, D is TRBD1 (6 bases). This CDR3 comprises 16 residues. With 1 base removed from V and 3 bases from J, the gap between germline ends came to 16 bases. In germline, CDR1 is MNHEY, CDR2 SMNVEV (reference sequence). This CDR3 reads CASSLFGDTRGYEQYF. In DNA form, the CDR3 reads TGTGCCAGCAGTTTATTTGGGGACACCAGAGGCTACGAGCAGTACTTC.

V and J are TRBV3-1 (or the pseudogene TRBV3-2) and TRBJ1-4, with 7 bases identical to TRBD1. J lost 8 bases, V lost 2 bases, and 5 bases had no gene match. Germline V lookup: CDR1 LGHDT, CDR2 YNNKEL (reference sequence). The CDR3 extends over 14 amino acids. The CDR3 nucleotides are TGTGCCAGCAGCCAAACAGGGGAAGGAGAAAAACTGTTTTTT. It yields the protein CASSQTGEGEKLFF.

The CDR3 reads CASSEERNYGYTF. As DNA, the CDR3 is TGCGCCAGCAGTGAGGAACGAAACTATGGCTACACCTTC. V usage is TRBV10-1 and J usage is TRBJ1-2; D call uncertain. Germline lookup yields CDR1 WNHNN and CDR2 SYGVQD (reference sequence). The ends were cut back, 2 bases at V and 2 bases at J, with 6 bases in the middle. This CDR3 spans 13 amino acids.

This chain uses TRBV21-1 with TRBJ2-7; TRBD2, the table's D call, lacks a check against the DNA. TRBV21-1 counts as a pseudogene. The CDR3 sequence is 14 residues long. The CDR3 DNA sequence: TGTGCCAGCAGCAAAGCGGCAGGGAGGTACGAGCAGTACTTC. Its protein product is CASSKAAGRYEQYF.

V usage is TRBV5-1 and J usage is TRBJ1-1; D is possibly TRBD1 (5 bases). The CDR3 has 13 amino acids. Germline values: CDR1 SGHRS, CDR2 YFSETQ. V shed 3 bases and J shed 5 bases, with 11 bases lying between them. For the CDR3, the DNA is TGCGCCAGCAGCTGGCAGGGTGGGACTGAAGCTTTCTTT. The encoded protein is CASSWQGGTEAFF. The full variable domain, its missing parts supplied by reference TRBV5-1 and TRBJ1-1, is KAGVTQTPRYLIKTRGQQVTLSCSPISGHRSVSWYQQTPGQGLQFLFEYFSETQRNKGNFPGRFSGRQFSNSRSEMNVSTLELGDSALYLCASSWQGGTEAFFGQGTRLTVV.